This T cell receptor beta chain is drawn from a study of regulatory T cells in long-lasting Graves disease. Study-wide context: Newly diagnosed Graves' patients had taken antithyroid drugs under 3 months.

As for time point: newly diagnosed GD, antithyroid drugs for less than 3 months. TCR sequences were obtained from RNA taken from PBMCs. Study conclusions and caveats: The persistent group shared about 2,600 public clonotypes, more than the approximately 1,000 shared by new patients.

In this sample, this clonotype turned up many times. The antigen is unknown. Both iRepertoire HTBI primers and Arm-PCR of CDR3 regions were used to build the TCR beta libraries. A single record per CDR3 protein comes from TCRdb applying MiXCR to the multiplex PCR reads. Altogether 450,000 to 600,000 distinct CDR3 sequences are present, roughly 13% being singletons, with the ten largest covering about 9.1%. These data also featured in a second study, about T cells in Graves' hyperthyroidism and ophthalmopathy. Per that study: Ophthalmopathy could be told apart from stable hyperthyroidism with a 13 V-J model.

The material was peripheral blood mononuclear cells (PBMCs), obtained at new diagnosis, from a patient treated with antithyroid drugs. The clonotype comes from a man aged 25-45 years with Graves disease.

CDR3 sequence (DNA): TGTGCCAGCAGCTTAGGGGGACTAGGGTCCTACAATGAGCAGTTCTTC. Translation: CASSLGGLGSYNEQFF. V gene TRBV7-8 combines with J gene TRBJ2-1, with TRBD2 identical over 8 bases. The CDR3 is 16 residues long. J was trimmed by 1 base and V by 1 base; bases with no gene match: 3. Germline V gene data show CDR1 as SGHVS and CDR2 as FQNEAQ.